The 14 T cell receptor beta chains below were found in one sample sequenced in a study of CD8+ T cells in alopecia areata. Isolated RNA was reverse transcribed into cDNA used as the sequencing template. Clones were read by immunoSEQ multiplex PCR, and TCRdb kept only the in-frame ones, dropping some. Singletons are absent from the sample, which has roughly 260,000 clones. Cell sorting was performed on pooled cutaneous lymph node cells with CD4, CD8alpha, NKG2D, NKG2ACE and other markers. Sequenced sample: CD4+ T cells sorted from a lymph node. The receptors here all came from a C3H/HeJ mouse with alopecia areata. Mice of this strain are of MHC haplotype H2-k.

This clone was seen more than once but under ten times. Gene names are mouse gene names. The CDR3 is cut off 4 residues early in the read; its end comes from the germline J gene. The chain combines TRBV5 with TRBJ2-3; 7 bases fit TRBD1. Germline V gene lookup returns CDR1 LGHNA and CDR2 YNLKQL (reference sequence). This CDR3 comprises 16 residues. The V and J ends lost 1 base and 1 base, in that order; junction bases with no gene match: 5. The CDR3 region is CASSQVGQLGAETLYF. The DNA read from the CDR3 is TGTGCCAGCAGCCAAGTGGGACAGTTGGGTGCAGAA.

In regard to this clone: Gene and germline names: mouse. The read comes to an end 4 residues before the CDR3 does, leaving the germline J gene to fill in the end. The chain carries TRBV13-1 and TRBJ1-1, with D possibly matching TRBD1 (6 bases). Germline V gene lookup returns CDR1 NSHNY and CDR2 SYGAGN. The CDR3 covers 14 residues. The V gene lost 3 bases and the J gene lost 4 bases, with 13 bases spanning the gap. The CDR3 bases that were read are TGTGCCAGCAGTGCGCCCAGGGGAGGCACA. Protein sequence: CASSAPRGGT. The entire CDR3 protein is CASSAPRGGTEVFF.

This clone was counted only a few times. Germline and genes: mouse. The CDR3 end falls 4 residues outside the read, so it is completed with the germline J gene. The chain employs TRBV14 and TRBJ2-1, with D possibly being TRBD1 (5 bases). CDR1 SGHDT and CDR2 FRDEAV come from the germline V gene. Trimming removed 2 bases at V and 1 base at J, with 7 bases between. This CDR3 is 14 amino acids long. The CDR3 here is CASSLDSNYAEQFF. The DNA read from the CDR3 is TGTGCCAGCAGTTTAGACAGCAACTATGCT.

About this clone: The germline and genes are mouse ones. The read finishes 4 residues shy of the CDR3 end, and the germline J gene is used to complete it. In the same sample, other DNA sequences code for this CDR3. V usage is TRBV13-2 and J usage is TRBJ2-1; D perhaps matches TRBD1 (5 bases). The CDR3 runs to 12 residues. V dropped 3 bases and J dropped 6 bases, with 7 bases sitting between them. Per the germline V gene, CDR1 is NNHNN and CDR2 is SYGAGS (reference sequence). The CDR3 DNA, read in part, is TGTGCCAGCGGTGCCGACAGTGCT. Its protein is CASGADSA. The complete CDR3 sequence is CASGADSAEQFF.

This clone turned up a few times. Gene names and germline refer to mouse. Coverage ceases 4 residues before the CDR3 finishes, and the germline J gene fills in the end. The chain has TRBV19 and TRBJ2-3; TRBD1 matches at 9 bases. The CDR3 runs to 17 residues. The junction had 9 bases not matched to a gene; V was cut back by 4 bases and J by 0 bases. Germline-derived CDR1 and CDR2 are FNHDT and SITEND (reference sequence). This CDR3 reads CASSPHRGQGSAETLYF. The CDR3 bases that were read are TGTGCCAGCAGTCCCCACAGGGGGCAGGGTAGTGCAGAA.

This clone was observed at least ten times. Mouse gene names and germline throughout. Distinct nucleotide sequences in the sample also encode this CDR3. CDR3 bases read: TGCACCTGCAGTGCAGATACAGGGGGCACCGGG. Its translation: CTCSADTGGTG. The complete CDR3 protein is CTCSADTGGTGQLYF. This chain joins TRBV1 and TRBJ2-2; 8 positions match TRBD1. The CDR3 is cut off 4 residues early in the read; its end comes from the germline J gene. With 0 bases clipped from V and 4 bases from J, the junction kept 1 base outside the gene matches. Germline V gene lookup returns CDR1 NSQYPW and CDR2 LRSPGD (reference sequence). The CDR3 is made up of 15 amino acids.

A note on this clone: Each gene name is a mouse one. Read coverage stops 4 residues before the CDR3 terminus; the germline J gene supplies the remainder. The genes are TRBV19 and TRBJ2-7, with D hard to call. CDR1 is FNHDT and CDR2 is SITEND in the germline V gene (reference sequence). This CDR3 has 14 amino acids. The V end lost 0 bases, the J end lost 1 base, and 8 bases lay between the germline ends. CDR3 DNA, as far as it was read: TGTGCCAGCAGTATAGAGGGTTTATCCTAT. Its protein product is CASSIEGLSY. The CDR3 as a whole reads CASSIEGLSYEQYF.

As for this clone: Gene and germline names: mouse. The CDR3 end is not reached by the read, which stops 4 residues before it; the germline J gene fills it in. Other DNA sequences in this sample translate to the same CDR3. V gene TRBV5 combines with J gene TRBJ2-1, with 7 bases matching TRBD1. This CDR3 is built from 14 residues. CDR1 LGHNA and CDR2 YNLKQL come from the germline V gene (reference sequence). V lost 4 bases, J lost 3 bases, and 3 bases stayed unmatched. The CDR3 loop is CASSPRQGYAEQFF. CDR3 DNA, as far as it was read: TGTGCCAGCAGCCCCCGACAGGGCTATGCT.

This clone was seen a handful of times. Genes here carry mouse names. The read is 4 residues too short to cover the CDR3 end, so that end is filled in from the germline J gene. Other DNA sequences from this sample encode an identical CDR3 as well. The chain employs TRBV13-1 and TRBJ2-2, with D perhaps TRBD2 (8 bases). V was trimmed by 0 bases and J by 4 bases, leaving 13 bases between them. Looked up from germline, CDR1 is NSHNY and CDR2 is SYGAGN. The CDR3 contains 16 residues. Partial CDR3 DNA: TGTGCCAGCAGTGATGCAGGGGGGGCTGGCACCGGG. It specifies CASSDAGGAGTG. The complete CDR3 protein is CASSDAGGAGTGQLYF.

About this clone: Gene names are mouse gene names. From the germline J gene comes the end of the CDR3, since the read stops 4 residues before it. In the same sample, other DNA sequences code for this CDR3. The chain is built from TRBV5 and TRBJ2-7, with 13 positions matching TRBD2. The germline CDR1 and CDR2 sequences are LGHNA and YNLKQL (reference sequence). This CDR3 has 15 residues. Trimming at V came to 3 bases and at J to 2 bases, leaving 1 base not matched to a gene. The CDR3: CASSQGTGGAYEQYF. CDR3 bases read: TGTGCCAGCAGCCAGGGGACTGGGGGGGCCTAT.

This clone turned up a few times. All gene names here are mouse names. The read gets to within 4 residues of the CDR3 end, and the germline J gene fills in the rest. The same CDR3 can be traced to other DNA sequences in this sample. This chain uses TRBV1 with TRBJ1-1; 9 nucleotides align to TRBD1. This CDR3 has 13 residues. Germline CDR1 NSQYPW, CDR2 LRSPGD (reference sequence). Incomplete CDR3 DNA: TGCACCTGCAGTGCAGGACAGGGGGGA. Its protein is CTCSAGQGG. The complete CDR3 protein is CTCSAGQGGEVFF. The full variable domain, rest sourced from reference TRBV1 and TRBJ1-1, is VTLLEQNPRWRLVPRGQAVNLRCILKNSQYPWMSWYQQDLQKQLQWLFTLRSPGDKEVKSLPGADYLATRVTDTELRLQVANMSQGRTLYCTCSAGQGGEVFFGKGTRLTVV.

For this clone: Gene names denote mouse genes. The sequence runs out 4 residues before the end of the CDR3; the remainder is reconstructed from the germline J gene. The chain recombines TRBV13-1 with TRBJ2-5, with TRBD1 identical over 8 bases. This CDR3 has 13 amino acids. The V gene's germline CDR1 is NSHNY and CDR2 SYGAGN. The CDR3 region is CASSGRDRDTQYF. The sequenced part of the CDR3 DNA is TGTGCCAGCAGTGGCCGGGACAGGGAC.

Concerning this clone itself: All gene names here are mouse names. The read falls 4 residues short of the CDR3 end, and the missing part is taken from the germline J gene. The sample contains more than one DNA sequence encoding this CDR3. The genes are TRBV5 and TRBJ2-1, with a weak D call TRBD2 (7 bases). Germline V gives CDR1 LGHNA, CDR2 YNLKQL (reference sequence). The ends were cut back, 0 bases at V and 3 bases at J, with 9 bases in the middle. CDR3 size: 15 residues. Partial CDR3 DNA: TGTGCCAGCAGCCAAGATTGGGGGGCCTATGCT. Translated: CASSQDWGAYA. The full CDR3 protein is CASSQDWGAYAEQFF.

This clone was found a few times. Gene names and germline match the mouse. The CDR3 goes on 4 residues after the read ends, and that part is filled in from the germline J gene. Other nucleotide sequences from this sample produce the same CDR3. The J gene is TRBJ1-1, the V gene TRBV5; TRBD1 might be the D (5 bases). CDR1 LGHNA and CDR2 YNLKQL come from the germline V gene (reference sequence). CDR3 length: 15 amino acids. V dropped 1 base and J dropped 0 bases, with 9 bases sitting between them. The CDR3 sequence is CASSQGQGTNTEVFF. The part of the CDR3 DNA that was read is TGTGCCAGCAGCCAAGGGCAGGGAACAAACACA.